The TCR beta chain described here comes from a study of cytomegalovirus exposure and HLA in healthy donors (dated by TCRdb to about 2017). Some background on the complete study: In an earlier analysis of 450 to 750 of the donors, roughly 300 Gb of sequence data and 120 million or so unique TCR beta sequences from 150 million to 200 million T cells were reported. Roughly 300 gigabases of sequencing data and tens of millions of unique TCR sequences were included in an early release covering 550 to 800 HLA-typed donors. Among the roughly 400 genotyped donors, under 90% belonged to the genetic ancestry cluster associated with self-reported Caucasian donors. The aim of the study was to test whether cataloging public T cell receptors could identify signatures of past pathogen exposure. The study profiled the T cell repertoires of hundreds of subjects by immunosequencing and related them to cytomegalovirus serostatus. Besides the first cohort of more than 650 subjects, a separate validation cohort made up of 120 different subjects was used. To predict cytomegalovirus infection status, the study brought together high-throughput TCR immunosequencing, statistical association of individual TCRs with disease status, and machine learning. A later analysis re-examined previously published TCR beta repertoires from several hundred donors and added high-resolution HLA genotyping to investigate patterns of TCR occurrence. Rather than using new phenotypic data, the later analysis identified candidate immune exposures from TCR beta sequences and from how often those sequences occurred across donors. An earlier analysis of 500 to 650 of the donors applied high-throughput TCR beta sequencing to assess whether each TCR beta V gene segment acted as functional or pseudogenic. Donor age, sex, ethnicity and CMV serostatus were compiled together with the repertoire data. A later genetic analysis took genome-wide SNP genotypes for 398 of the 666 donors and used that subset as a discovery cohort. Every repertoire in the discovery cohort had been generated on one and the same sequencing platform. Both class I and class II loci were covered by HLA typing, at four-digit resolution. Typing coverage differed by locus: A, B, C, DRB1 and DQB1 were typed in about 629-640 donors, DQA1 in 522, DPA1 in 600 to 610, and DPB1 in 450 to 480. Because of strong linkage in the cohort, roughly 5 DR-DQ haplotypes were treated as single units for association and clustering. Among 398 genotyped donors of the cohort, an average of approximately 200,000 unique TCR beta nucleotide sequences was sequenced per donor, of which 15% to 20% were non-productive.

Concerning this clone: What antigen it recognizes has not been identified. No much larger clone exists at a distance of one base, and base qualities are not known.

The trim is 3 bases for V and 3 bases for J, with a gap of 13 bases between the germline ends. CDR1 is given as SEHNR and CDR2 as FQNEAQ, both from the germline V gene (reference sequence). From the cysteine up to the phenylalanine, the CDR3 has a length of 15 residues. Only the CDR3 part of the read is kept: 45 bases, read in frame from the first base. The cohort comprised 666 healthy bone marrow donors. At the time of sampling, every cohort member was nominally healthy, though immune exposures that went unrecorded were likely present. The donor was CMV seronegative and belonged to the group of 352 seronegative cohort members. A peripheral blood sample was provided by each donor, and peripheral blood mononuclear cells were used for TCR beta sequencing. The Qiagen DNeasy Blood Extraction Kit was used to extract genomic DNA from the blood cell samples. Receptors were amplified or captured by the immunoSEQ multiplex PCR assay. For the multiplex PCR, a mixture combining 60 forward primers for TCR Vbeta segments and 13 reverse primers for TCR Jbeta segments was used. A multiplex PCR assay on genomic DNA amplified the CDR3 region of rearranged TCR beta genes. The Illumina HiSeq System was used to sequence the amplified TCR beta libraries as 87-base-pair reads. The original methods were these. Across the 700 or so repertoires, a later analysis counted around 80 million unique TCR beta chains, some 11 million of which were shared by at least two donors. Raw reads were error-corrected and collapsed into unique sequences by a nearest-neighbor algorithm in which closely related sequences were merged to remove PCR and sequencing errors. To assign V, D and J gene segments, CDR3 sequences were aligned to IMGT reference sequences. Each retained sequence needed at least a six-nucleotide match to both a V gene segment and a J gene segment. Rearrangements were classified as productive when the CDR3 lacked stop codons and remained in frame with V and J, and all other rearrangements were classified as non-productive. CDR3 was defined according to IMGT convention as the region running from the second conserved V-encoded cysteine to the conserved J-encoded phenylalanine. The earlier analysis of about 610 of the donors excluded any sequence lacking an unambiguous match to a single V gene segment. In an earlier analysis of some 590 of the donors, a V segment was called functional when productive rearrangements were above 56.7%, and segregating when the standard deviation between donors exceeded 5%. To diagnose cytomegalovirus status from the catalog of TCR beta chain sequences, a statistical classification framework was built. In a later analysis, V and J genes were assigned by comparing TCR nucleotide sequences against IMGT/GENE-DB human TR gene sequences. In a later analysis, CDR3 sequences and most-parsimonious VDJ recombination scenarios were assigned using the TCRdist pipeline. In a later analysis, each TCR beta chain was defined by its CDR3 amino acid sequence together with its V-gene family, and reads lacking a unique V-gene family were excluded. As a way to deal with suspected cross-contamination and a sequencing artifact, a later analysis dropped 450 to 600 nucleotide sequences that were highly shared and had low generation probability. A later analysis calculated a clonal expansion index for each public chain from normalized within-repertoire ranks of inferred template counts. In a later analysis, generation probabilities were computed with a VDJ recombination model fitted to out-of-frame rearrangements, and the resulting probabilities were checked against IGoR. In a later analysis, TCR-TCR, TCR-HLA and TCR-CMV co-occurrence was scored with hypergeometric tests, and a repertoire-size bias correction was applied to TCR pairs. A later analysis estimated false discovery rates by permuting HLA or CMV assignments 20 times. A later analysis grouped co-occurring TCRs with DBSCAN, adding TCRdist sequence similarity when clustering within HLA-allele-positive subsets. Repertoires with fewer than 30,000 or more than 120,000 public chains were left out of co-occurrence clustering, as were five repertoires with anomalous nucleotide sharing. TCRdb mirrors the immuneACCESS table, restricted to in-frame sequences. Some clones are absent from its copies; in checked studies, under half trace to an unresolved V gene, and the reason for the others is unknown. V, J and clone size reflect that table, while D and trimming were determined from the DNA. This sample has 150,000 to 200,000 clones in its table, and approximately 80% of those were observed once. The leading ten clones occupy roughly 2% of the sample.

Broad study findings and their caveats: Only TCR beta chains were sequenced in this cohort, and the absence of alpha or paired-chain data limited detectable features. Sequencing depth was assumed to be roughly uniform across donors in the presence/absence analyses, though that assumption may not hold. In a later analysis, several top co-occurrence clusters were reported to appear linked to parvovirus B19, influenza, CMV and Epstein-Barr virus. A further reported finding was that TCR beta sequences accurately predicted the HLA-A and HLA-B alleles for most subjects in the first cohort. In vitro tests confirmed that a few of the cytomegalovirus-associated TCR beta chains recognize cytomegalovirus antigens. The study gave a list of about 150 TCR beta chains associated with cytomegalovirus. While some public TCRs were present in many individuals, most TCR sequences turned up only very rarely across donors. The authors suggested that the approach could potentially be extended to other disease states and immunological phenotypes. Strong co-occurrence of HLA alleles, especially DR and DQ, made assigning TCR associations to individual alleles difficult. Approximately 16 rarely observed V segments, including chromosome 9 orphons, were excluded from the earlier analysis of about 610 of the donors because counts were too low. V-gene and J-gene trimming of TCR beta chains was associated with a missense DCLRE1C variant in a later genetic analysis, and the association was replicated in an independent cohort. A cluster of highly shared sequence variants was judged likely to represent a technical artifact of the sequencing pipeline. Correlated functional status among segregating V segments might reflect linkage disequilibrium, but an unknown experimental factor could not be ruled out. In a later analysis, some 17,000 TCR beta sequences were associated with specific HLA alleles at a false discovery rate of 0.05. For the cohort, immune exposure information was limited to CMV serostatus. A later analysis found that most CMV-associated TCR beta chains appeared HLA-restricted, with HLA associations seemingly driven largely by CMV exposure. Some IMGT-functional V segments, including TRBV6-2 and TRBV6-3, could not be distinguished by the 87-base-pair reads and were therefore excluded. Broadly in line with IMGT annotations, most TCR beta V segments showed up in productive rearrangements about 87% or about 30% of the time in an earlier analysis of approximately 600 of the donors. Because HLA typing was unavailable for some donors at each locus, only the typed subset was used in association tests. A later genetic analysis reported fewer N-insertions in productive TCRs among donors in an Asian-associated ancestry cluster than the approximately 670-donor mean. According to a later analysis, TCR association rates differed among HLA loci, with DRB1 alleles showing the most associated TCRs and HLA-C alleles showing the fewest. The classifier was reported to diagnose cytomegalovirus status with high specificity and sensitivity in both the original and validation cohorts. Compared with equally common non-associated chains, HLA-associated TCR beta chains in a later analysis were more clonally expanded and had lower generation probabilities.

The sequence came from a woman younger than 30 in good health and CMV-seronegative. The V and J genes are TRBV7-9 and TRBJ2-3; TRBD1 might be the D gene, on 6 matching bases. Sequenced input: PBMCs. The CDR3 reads CASSFEQGVTDTQYF. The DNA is TGTGCCAGCAGCTTCGAACAGGGTGTTACAGATACGCAGTATTTT.